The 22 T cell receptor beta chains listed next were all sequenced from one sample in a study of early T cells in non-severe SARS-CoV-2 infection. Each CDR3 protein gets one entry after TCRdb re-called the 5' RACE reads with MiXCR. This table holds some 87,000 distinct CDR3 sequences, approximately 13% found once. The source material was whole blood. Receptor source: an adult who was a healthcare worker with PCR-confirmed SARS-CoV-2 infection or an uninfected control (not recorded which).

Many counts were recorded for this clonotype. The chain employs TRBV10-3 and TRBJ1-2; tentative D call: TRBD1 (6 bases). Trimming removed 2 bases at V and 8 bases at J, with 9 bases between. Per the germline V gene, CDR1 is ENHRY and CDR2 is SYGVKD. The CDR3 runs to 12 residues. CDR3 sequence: CAISEGGQGYTF. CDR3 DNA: TGTGCCATCAGTGAGGGGGGGCAGGGCTACACCTTC.

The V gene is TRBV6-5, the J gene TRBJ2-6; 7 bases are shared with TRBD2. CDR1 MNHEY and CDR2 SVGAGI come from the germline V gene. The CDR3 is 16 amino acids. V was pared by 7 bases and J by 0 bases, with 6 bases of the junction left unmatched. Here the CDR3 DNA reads TGTGCCAGCACGGGCGGGGACTACTCTGGGGCCAACGTCCTGACTTTC. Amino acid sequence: CASTGGDYSGANVLTF.

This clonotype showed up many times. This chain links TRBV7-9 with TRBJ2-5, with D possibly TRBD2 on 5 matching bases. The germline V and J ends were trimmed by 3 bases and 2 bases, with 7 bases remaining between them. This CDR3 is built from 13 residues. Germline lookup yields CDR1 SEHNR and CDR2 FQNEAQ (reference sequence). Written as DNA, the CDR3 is TGTGCCAGCAGCTTCGGGGTTCAAGAGACCCAGTACTTC. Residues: CASSFGVQETQYF.

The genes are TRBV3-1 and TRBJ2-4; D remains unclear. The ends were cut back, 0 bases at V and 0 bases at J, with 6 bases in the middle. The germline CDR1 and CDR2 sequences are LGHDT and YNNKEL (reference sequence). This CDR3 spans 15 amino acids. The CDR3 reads CASSQESVAKNIQYF. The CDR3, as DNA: TGTGCCAGCAGCCAAGAGTCTGTAGCCAAAAACATTCAGTACTTC.

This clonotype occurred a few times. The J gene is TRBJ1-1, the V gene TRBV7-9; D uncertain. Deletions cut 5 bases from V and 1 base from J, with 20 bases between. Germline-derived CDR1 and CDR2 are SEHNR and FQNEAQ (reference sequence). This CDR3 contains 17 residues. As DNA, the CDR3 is TGTGCCAGCAGCCAGGAGGCTTGGGGAAATCCGAACACTGAAGCTTTCTTT. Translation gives CASSQEAWGNPNTEAFF.

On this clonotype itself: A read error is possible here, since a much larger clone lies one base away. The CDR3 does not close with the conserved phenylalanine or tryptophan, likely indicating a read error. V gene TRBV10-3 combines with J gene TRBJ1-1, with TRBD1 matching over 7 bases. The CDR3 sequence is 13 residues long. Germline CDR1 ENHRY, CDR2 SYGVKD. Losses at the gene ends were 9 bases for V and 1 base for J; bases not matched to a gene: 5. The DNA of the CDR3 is TGTGCCATACAGGGGCTAGGGAACACTGAAGCTTTCATT. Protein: CAIQGLGNTEAFI.

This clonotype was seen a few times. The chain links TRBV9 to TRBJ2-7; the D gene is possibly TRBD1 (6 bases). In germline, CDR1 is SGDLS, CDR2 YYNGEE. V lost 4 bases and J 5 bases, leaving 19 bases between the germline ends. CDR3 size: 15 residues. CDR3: CASSPRSQGLDEQYF. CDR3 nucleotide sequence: TGTGCCAGCAGCCCCAGATCCCAGGGGTTGGACGAGCAGTACTTC.

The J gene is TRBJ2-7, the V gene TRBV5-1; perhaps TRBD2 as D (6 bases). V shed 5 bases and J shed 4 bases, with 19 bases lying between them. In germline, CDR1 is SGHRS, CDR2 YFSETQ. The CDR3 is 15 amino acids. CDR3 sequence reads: CASRTLDSGPYEQYF. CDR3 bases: TGCGCCAGCAGGACACTAGATAGCGGCCCATACGAGCAGTACTTC.

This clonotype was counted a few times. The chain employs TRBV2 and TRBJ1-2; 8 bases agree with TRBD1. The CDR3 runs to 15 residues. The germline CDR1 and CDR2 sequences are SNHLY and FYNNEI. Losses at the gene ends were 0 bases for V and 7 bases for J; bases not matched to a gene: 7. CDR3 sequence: CASSEARTGRGGYTF. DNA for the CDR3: TGTGCCAGCAGTGAAGCGCGGACAGGGAGAGGTGGCTACACCTTC.

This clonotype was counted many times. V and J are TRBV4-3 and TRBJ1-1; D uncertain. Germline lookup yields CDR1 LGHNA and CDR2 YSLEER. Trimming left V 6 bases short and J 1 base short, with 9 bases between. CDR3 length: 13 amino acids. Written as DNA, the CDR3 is TGCGCCAGCAGTCTACATTGGAACACTGAAGCTTTCTTT. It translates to CASSLHWNTEAFF.

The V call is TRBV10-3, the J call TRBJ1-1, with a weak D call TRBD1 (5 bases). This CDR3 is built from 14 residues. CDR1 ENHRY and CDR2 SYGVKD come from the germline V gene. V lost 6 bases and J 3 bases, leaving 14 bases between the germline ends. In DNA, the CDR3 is TGTGCCATCAGACCGGCAGGGAAAGACACTGAAGCTTTCTTT. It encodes CAIRPAGKDTEAFF.

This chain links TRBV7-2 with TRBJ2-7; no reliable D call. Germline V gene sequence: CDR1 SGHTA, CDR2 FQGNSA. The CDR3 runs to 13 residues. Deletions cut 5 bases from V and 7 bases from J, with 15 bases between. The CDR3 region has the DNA TGTGCCAGCAGCCCGCCGGGTCTGCGGGAGCAGTACTTC. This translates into CASSPPGLREQYF.

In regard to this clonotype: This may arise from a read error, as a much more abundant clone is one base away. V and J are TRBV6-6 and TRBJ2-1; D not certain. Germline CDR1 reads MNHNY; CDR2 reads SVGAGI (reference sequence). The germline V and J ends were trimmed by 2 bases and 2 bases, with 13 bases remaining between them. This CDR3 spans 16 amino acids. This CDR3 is CASSYPTRRAYNEQFF. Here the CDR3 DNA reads TGTGCCAGCAGTTACCCTACGAGGCGCGCCTACAATGAGCAGTTCTTC.

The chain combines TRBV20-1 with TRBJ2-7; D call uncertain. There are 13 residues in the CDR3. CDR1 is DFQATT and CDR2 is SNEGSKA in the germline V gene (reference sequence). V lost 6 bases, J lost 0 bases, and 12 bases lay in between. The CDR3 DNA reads TGCAGTGCCGGATCACTGGGCTCCTACGAGCAGTACTTC. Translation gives CSAGSLGSYEQYF.

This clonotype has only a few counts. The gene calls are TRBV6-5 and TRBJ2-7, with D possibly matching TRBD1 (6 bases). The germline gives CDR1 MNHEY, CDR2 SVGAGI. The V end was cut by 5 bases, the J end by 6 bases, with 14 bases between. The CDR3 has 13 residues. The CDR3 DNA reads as TGTGCCAGCAGTCCCGGTGGGGGCGGCGAGCAGTACTTC. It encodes CASSPGGGGEQYF.

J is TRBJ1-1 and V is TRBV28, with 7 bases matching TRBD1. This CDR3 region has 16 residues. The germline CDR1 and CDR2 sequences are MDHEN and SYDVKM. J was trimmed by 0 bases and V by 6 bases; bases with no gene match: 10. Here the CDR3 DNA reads TGTGCCAGCAGCCTGAGGACAGGCCTCATGAACACTGAAGCTTTCTTT. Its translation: CASSLRTGLMNTEAFF.

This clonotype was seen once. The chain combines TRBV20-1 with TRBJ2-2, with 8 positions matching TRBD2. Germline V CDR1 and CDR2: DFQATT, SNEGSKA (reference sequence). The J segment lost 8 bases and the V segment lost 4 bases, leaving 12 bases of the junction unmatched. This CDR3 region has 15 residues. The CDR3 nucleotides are TGCAGTGCTAAGACGCGGGGGGCCTCACCGGGGGAGCTGTTTTTT. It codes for CSAKTRGASPGELFF.

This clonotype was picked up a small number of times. Written as DNA, the CDR3 is TGTGCCAGCAGTCCACCCCGACAGACTGGATCCTACGAGCAGTACTTC. This translates into CASSPPRQTGSYEQYF. The chain links TRBV27 to TRBJ2-7, with D maybe TRBD1 (5 bases). CDR3 length: 16 amino acids. Germline CDR1 is MNHEY and CDR2 is SMNVEV (reference sequence). Trimming pared 5 bases from V and 1 base from J, leaving 18 bases between.

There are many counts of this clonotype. In DNA form, the CDR3 reads TGCAGTGCTAGACTTGGCGGGGGTTTCTACGAGCAGTACTTC. This translates into CSARLGGGFYEQYF. This rearrangement joins TRBV20-1 to TRBJ2-7; 7 bases map to TRBD2. The CDR3 spans 14 residues. The V gene's germline CDR1 is DFQATT and CDR2 SNEGSKA (reference sequence). After removal of 2 bases from V and 3 bases from J, the junction contained 7 bases not matched to a gene.

CDR3 region: CASSLFRGGYNEQFF. The CDR3 DNA reads as TGTGCCAGCAGCTTATTCCGGGGGGGCTACAATGAGCAGTTCTTC. The chain uses TRBV11-2 and TRBJ2-1, with 8 bases aligning to TRBD2. V was clipped by 2 bases and J by 3 bases; unmatched bases: 3. Germline V gene data show CDR1 as SGHAT and CDR2 as FQNNGV. CDR3 length equals 15 residues.

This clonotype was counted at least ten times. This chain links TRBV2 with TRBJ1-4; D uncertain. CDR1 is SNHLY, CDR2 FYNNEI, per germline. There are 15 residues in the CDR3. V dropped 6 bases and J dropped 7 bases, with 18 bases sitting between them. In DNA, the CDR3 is TGTGCCAGCAGCGAAAGAGAGATCCCTTCTGAAAAACTGTTTTTT. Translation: CASSEREIPSEKLFF.

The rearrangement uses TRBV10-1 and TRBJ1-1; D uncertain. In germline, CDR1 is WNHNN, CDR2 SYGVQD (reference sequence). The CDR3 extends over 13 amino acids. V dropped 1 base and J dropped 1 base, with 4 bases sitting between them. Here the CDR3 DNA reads TGCGCCAGCAGTGAGTACACGAACACTGAAGCTTTCTTT. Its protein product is CASSEYTNTEAFF.